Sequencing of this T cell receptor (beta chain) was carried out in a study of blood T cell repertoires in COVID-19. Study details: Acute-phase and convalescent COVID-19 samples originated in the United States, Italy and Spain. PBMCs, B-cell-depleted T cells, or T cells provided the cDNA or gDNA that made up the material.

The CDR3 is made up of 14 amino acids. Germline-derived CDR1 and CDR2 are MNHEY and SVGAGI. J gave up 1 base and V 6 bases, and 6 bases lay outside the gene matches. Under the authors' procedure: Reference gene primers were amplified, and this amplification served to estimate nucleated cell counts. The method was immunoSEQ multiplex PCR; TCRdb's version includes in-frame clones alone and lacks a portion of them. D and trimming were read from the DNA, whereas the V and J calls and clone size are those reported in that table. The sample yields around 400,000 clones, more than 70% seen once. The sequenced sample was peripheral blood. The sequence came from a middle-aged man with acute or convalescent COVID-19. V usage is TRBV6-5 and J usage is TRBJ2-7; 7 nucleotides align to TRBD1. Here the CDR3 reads CASRSQQGSYEQYF. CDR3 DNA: TGTGCCAGCAGGTCCCAACAGGGGTCCTACGAGCAGTACTTC.